This T cell receptor (beta chain) originates from a study of cytomegalovirus exposure and HLA in healthy donors. The PCR employed 60 Vbeta primers together with 13 Jbeta primers. Data came from immunoSEQ multiplex PCR; TCRdb stores just in-frame clones and leaves some out. The data contain under 150,000 clones, around 78% of them singletons. Findings of the study overall: Reportedly, a later analysis found an Asian-associated ancestry cluster had fewer N-insertions than the approximately 670-donor mean. As a later analysis showed, a missense DCLRE1C variant was linked to trimming of TCR beta V- and J-genes. A later analysis showed that HLA-associated TCR beta chains had undergone more clonal expansion than equally common others.

A word on this clone: Its cognate antigen is unknown.

V shed 1 base, J shed 4 bases, and the junction held 5 bases outside the gene matches. Germline lookup yields CDR1 SGHTA and CDR2 FQGNSA. The CDR3 runs to 15 residues. When sampled, the donors appeared nominally healthy, though they likely had unrecorded immune exposures. This receptor was obtained from a middle-aged woman in good health and CMV-seropositive. The V gene is TRBV7-2, the J gene TRBJ2-7, with 9 bases identical to TRBD2. Sequencing was done on a sample of PBMCs. The CDR3: CASSLGVAGVYEQYF. The CDR3 coding sequence is TGTGCCAGCAGCTTAGGGGTAGCGGGAGTGTACGAGCAGTACTTC.